The 26 T cell receptor beta chains below come from one sample, sequenced in a study of response to subunit inactivated influenza vaccine. TCRdb reprocessed the RT-PCR reads with MiXCR, giving one entry per CDR3 protein. The table has 500,000 to 750,000 distinct CDR3 sequences, 14% seen once; the top ten hold 11%. This sample comprised PBMCs from blood, obtained 11 to 12 days after vaccination. The source of these receptors is a man aged 50 or older who received an inactivated influenza vaccine.

This chain connects TRBV20-1 to TRBJ2-1; D is uncertain. Germline assignment: CDR1 DFQATT and CDR2 SNEGSKA (reference sequence). This CDR3 has 11 amino acids. Trimming took 8 bases from V and 8 from J, leaving 13 bases between them. CDR3 bases: TGCAGTTCCCCCCCCCATCATGAGCAGTTCTTC. The encoded protein is CSSPPHHEQFF.

Ten or more counts support this clonotype. As DNA, the CDR3 is TGTGCCAGCAGCGAGGGACTAGCGGGAGTAGAGACCCAGTACTTC. Encoded protein: CASSEGLAGVETQYF. This chain uses TRBV7-8 with TRBJ2-5, with 14 bases lining up with TRBD2. V shed 5 bases, J shed 4 bases, and the junction held 3 bases outside the gene matches. The CDR3 contains 15 residues. Germline CDR1 and CDR2: SGHVS and FQNEAQ.

This clonotype has only a few counts. The chain employs TRBV4-1 and TRBJ2-7, with D tentatively TRBD1 (5 bases). V lost 7 bases and J lost 1, with 17 bases in between. The germline gives CDR1 MGHRA, CDR2 YSYEKL. The CDR3 length is 15 residues. CDR3 sequence: CASKFGAVGSYEQYF. CDR3 in DNA: TGCGCCAGCAAATTTGGGGCCGTCGGATCCTACGAGCAGTACTTC.

The chain recombines TRBV5-4 with TRBJ1-3, with TRBD1 matching over 8 bases. J gave up 0 bases and V 4 bases, and 3 bases lay outside the gene matches. CDR1 is SGHNT, CDR2 YYREEE, per germline (reference sequence). The CDR3 spans 15 residues. The CDR3 DNA reads TGTGCCAGCAGCCCGGGACAGGACTCTGGAAACACCATATATTTT. This codes for CASSPGQDSGNTIYF.

The chain links TRBV5-1 to TRBJ2-7; D is tentatively TRBD1 or TRBD2 (7 bases each). The germline V gene has CDR1 SGHRS and CDR2 YFSETQ. Trimming took 4 bases from V and 3 from J, leaving 14 bases between them. This CDR3 is 14 amino acids long. As DNA, the CDR3 is TGCGCCAGCAGCCCAGGGGGGAGGGACTACGAGCAGTACTTC. Translated: CASSPGGRDYEQYF.

The chain recombines TRBV7-9 with TRBJ2-7; no definite D call. CDR1 is SEHNR and CDR2 is FQNEAQ in the germline V gene (reference sequence). Trimming removed 1 base from V and 6 bases from J, with 10 bases in between. This CDR3 comprises 13 residues. CDR3 coding DNA: TGTGCCAGCAGCTTAGGGACCGCCTCCGAGCAGTACTTC. Translated: CASSLGTASEQYF.

This chain links TRBV29-1 with TRBJ2-5; 7 nucleotides agree with TRBD2. J lost 4 bases, V lost 5 bases, and 4 bases had no gene match. CDR3 length: 12 amino acids. Per germline, CDR1 SQVTM and CDR2 ANQGSEA. CDR3 in DNA: TGCAGCGTTTTAGGCGGGGGAGAGACCCAGTACTTC. Residues: CSVLGGGETQYF.

This clonotype was counted a few times. V gene TRBV6-1 combines with J gene TRBJ2-1; D could derive from TRBD1 or TRBD2 (5 bases each). The V end was cut by 6 bases, the J end by 4 bases, with 13 bases between. Germline CDR1 and CDR2: MNHNS and SASEGT. CDR3 length: 14 residues. Here the CDR3 reads CASRGTLDYNEQFF. CDR3 bases: TGTGCCAGCAGGGGGACCTTAGATTACAATGAGCAGTTCTTC.

This clonotype came up many times. The chain carries TRBV24-1 and TRBJ1-5, with D possibly being TRBD1 (5 bases). Germline V lookup: CDR1 KGHDR, CDR2 SFDVKD. Between the trimmed V and J ends, which lost 0 bases and 0 bases, there was a span of 20 bases. CDR3 length: 20 residues. CDR3 in amino acids: CATSDLWYSFAGLSNQPQHF. CDR3 coding DNA: TGTGCCACCAGTGATTTGTGGTATAGTTTCGCAGGGCTTAGCAATCAGCCCCAGCATTTT.

This chain joins TRBV5-5 and TRBJ1-6; D is undetermined. The length of the CDR3 is 16 residues. Per germline, CDR1 SGHKS and CDR2 YYEKEE (reference sequence). The germline V and J ends were trimmed by 2 bases and 6 bases, with 15 bases remaining between them. The CDR3 bases are TGTGCCAGCAGCTTATTCGAGGGTTGGGGTAATTCACCCCTCCACTTT. Its protein is CASSLFEGWGNSPLHF.

This clonotype was seen a few times. V is TRBV7-8 and J is TRBJ2-1; D call uncertain. The CDR3 has 15 residues. Trimming removed 5 bases at V and 4 bases at J, with 15 bases between. CDR1 and CDR2 (germline): SGHVS, FQNEAQ. CDR3 sequence reads: CASSLDLPLYNEQFF. The CDR3 coding sequence is TGTGCCAGCAGCCTCGACCTCCCCTTGTACAATGAGCAGTTCTTC.

There are many counts of this clonotype. The rearrangement joins TRBV5-8 to TRBJ2-5, with D unclear. The CDR3 contains 12 residues. Germline V gives CDR1 SGHTS, CDR2 YDEGEE. V was pared by 0 bases and J by 4 bases, with 4 bases between. Here the CDR3 DNA reads TGTGCCAGCAGCTTGGCCAGAGAGACCCAGTACTTC. This gives the protein CASSLARETQYF.

This chain joins TRBV9 and TRBJ2-7; D is perhaps TRBD1 (6 bases). V was pared by 4 bases and J by 2 bases, with 16 bases between. This CDR3 region has 15 residues. CDR1 and CDR2 (germline): SGDLS, YYNGEE. The DNA for the CDR3 is TGTGCCAGCAGCAAATCTGACAGGACAGCCTACGAGCAGTACTTC. Amino acids: CASSKSDRTAYEQYF. Supplemented by reference TRBV9 and TRBJ2-7, the full variable domain reads DSGVTQTPKHLITATGQRVTLRCSPRSGDLSVYWYQQSLDQGLQFLIQYYNGEERAKGNILERFSAQQFPDLHSELNLSSLELGDSALYFCASSKSDRTAYEQYFGPGTRLTVT.

This clonotype has a count of ten or more. V and J are TRBV7-2 and TRBJ2-7; D gene ambiguous. In germline, CDR1 is SGHTA, CDR2 FQGNSA. Deletions cut 0 bases from V and 3 bases from J, with 9 bases between. This CDR3 has 14 residues. This chain's CDR3 is CASSLAGNSYEQYF. CDR3 nucleotide sequence: TGTGCCAGCAGCTTAGCGGGGAACAGCTACGAGCAGTACTTC.

CDR3 DNA sequence: TGTGCCAGCAGCTTTTGGGGGGCCACGAACACCGGGGAGCTGTTTTTT. It is translated as CASSFWGATNTGELFF. This chain connects TRBV7-3 to TRBJ2-2; D may be TRBD1 or TRBD2 (6 bases each). The germline V gene has CDR1 SGHTA and CDR2 FQGTGA. This CDR3 spans 16 amino acids. V was clipped by 3 bases and J by 0 bases, with 11 bases between them.

The V call is TRBV12-3 or TRBV12-4, the J call TRBJ1-6; tentatively, D is TRBD1 (5 bases). The CDR3 runs 14 residues. Trimming cost V 2 bases and J 7 bases, with 9 bases left between them. CDR3 loop: CASSLQGLNSPLHF. The DNA of the CDR3 is TGTGCCAGCAGTTTACAGGGATTAAATTCACCCCTCCACTTT.

J is TRBJ2-5 and V is TRBV24-1; perhaps D is TRBD1 or TRBD2 (6 bases each). The V end lost 5 bases, the J end lost 6 bases, and 12 bases lay between the germline ends. Germline V CDR1 and CDR2: KGHDR, SFDVKD. CDR3 length equals 13 residues. The CDR3 spells CATSGGDTKTQYF. CDR3 sequence (DNA): TGTGCCACCAGTGGGGGGGACACTAAGACCCAGTACTTC.

The J gene is TRBJ2-3, the V gene TRBV15; a possible D gene is TRBD1 (6 bases). Germline CDR1 LNHNV, CDR2 YYDKDF (reference sequence). The V and J ends lost 3 bases and 2 bases respectively, with 12 bases between them. This CDR3 spans 15 amino acids. The CDR3 coding sequence is TGTGCCACCAGCAGCCGACAGGAGAACACAGATACGCAGTATTTT. This sequence encodes CATSSRQENTDTQYF.

The V gene is TRBV14, the J gene TRBJ2-7; no firm D call. CDR1 and CDR2 (germline): SGHDN, FVKESK. Trimming pared 3 bases from V and 9 bases from J, leaving 15 bases between. CDR3 length equals 13 residues. CDR3 protein: CASSQVSQDRQYF. The CDR3 bases are TGTGCCAGCAGCCAGGTTTCCCAGGACCGGCAGTACTTC.

This clonotype has just a few counts. V and J are TRBV20-1 and TRBJ1-4; no reliable D call. V was trimmed by 6 bases and J by 8 bases, leaving 19 bases between them. There are 14 residues in the CDR3. Germline loops: CDR1 DFQATT, CDR2 SNEGSKA (reference sequence). DNA of the CDR3: TGCAGTGCCCCTCCGACTCCATATGGAGAAAAACTGTTTTTT. Its translation is CSAPPTPYGEKLFF.

This clonotype was seen a few times. The chain recombines TRBV2 with TRBJ2-1; 7 bases agree with TRBD1. The J segment lost 3 bases and the V segment lost 3 bases, leaving 8 bases of the junction unmatched. The CDR3 consists of 16 residues. Germline CDR1 SNHLY, CDR2 FYNNEI. In DNA, the CDR3 is TGTGCCAGCAGTGAGGAGTCAGGGGGAAACTACAATGAGCAGTTCTTC. It is translated as CASSEESGGNYNEQFF.

The V call is TRBV6-5, the J call TRBJ2-2; D remains unclear. The CDR3 has 14 amino acids. V was clipped by 0 bases and J by 3 bases, with 5 bases between them. Looked up from germline, CDR1 is MNHEY and CDR2 is SVGAGI. The CDR3 bases are TGTGCCAGCAGTTACTCGAAGGACACCGGGGAGCTGTTTTTT. Translating it yields CASSYSKDTGELFF.

V is TRBV11-2 and J is TRBJ2-5; 7 bases line up with TRBD1. CDR1 is SGHAT and CDR2 is FQNNGV in the germline V gene. CDR3 length: 14 amino acids. V lost 5 bases to trimming and J lost 5 bases; unmatched junction nucleotides: 8. The CDR3 protein is CASSLQGGGETQYF. The CDR3 region has the DNA TGTGCCAGCAGCCTCCAAGGGGGCGGTGAGACCCAGTACTTC.

This clonotype was detected only a few times. The chain has TRBV6-2 or TRBV6-3 and TRBJ2-1, with D unresolved. V lost 6 bases and J 7 bases, leaving 13 bases between the germline ends. Germline-derived CDR1 and CDR2 are MNHEY and SVGEGT. The CDR3 consists of 13 residues. The CDR3 here is CASSYMKGNEQFF. The CDR3 DNA follows: TGTGCCAGCAGCTATATGAAAGGGAATGAGCAGTTCTTC.

This clonotype showed up just a few times. J is TRBJ2-4 and V is TRBV11-2; 8 positions match TRBD1. The V gene's germline CDR1 is SGHAT and CDR2 FQNNGV. The CDR3 contains 16 residues. V was clipped by 7 bases and J by 3 bases; unmatched bases: 11. CDR3 bases: TGTGCCAGCACACGGGGACAGGAGTTTGTCAAAAACATTCAGTACTTC. Its translation is CASTRGQEFVKNIQYF.

V is TRBV5-1 and J is TRBJ2-3, with 7 bases lining up with TRBD2. The CDR3 loop spans 13 amino acids. CDR1 SGHRS and CDR2 YFSETQ come from the germline V gene. Losses at the gene ends were 6 bases for V and 3 bases for J; bases not matched to a gene: 4. The CDR3 here is CASKGRETDTQYF. In nucleotides, the CDR3 is TGCGCCAGCAAGGGGCGGGAGACAGATACGCAGTATTTT.